This T cell receptor (beta chain) is from a study of blood T cell repertoires in COVID-19. Only in-frame clones appear in the TCRdb table, and some are missing; sequencing was by immunoSEQ multiplex PCR. The sample contains over 85,000 clones, around 90% of which appear only once. The germline V gene has CDR1 LNHDA and CDR2 SQIVND (reference sequence). V shed 8 bases and J 7 bases; nucleotides not matched to a gene: 12. The CDR3 is made up of 15 amino acids. The sequencing sample was made of peripheral blood. This clonotype was obtained from a woman between 45 and 65 years old with COVID-19, enrolled during active disease. The chain uses TRBV19 and TRBJ2-1; 9 bases align to TRBD1. The CDR3 DNA reads as TGTGCCAGTGCTTATACAGGGGGCTCTAGGAATGAGCAGTTCTTC. Residues: CASAYTGGSRNEQFF.